Given below is one T cell receptor (beta chain) in context. Its target is not known. This entry comes from a study of monozygotic twins with inflammatory bowel disease. The study's findings and limits: Added variability in patient repertoires may stem from differing immunosuppressive treatments.

The germline V gene has CDR1 SGHKS and CDR2 YYEKEE (reference sequence). CDR3 length equals 14 residues. TCRdb reprocessed the 5' RACE reads and reports one entry per CDR3 protein, with no DNA. The specimen's table records approximately 420,000 distinct CDR3 sequences. The specimen sequenced was blood. This TCR derives from a human donor with ulcerative colitis or Crohn's disease, or a healthy co-twin of an affected twin (not recorded which). The chain uses TRBV5-5 and TRBJ2-1; absent DNA, TCRdb's TRBD2 call cannot be checked. The CDR3 sequence: CASSQRRESYEQFF. Looking up the rest from reference TRBV5-5 and TRBJ2-1 gives the full variable domain: DAGVTQSPTHLIKTRGQQVTLRCSPISGHKSVSWYQQVLGQGPQFIFQYYEKEERGRGNFPDRFSARQFPNYSSELNVNALLLGDSALYLCASSQRRESYEQFFGPGTRLTVL.